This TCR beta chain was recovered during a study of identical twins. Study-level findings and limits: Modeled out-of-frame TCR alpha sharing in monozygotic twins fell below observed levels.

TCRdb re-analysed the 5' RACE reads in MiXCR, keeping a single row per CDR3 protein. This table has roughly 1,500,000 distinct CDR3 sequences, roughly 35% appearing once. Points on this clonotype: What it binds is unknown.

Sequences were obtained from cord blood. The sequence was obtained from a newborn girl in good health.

Written as DNA, the CDR3 is TGTGCCAGCATCCCGGGGACGAACACTGAAGCTTTCTTT. It yields the protein CASIPGTNTEAFF. J is TRBJ1-1 and V is TRBV2; D perhaps matches TRBD1 (5 bases). Trimming took 7 bases from V and 1 from J, leaving 10 bases between them. The CDR3 has 13 amino acids. CDR1 is SNHLY and CDR2 is FYNNEI in the germline V gene. The full variable domain, in which reference TRBV2 and TRBJ1-1 provide the parts outside the CDR3, is EPEVTQTPSHQVTQMGQEVILRCVPISNHLYFYWYRQILGQKVEFLVSFYNNEISEKSEIFDDQFSVERPDGSNFTLKIRSTKLEDSAMYFCASIPGTNTEAFFGQGTRLTVV.